These T cell receptor beta chains were read from a single sample in a study of T cell repertoires in cytomegalovirus infection. TCRdb re-analysed the reads in MiXCR, keeping a single row per CDR3 protein. The table includes 50,000 or so distinct CDR3 sequences, roughly 19% detected once. These receptors' antigens are unknown. The sequencing here drew on CD8+ T cells from cultured PBMCs, taken from culture after CMV antigen stimulation. These receptors all stem from a human donor in good health (CMV status not recorded). Some clones in this sample may be carry-over from other donors' samples. CDR3s include the opening cysteine and the closing phenylalanine or tryptophan. D genes are given only for firm matches. Size is omitted from some rows. Given values are once, few, many or a class for expanded clones.

>TRBJ1-1|TRBV6-2/TRBV6-3|TRBD1|few
CASSPTLGDSGEAFF
TGTGCCAGCAGTCCCACTCTCGGGGACAGCGGTGAAGCTTTCTTT
>TRBJ2-5|TRBV2|.|.
CASTLTRGSQETQYF
TGTGCCAGCACCCTGACCCGGGGGTCCCAAGAGACCCAGTACTTC
>TRBJ1-2|TRBV19|.|many
CASRSLLQDGYTF
TGTGCCAGCCGATCCCTGCTCCAGGATGGCTACACCTTC
>TRBJ2-2|TRBV11-3|TRBD2|.
CANSHRTSGVITGELFF
TGTGCCAACAGCCACCGGACTAGCGGGGTTATCACCGGGGAGCTGTTTTTT
>TRBJ2-7|TRBV12-3/TRBV12-4|.|few
CASSLGSGYEQYF
TGTGCCAGCAGTTTAGGGTCGGGCTACGAGCAGTACTTC
>TRBJ2-5|TRBV2|TRBD2|many
CATVPGLAGGMETQYF
TGTGCCACCGTACCGGGACTAGCGGGAGGCATGGAGACCCAGTACTTC
>TRBJ2-1|TRBV9|.|.
CASSEDSILYNEQFF
TGTGCCAGCAGCGAGGACAGTATCCTTTACAATGAGCAGTTCTTC
>TRBJ2-3|TRBV14|.|.
CASSTETEARTDTQYF
TGTGCCAGCAGCACTGAGACGGAGGCCCGCACAGATACGCAGTATTTT
>TRBJ1-5|TRBV3-1|.|many
CASSQARDLGQPQHF
TGTGCCAGCAGCCAGGCACGGGACCTTGGGCAGCCCCAGCATTTT
>TRBJ2-2|TRBV11-2|.|few
CASSLGLAVFVTGELFF
TGTGCCAGCAGCCTTGGCTTAGCGGTGTTTGTTACCGGGGAGCTGTTTTTT
>TRBJ2-7|TRBV11-1|.|many
CASSLVGRSYYEQYF
TGTGCCAGCAGCTTAGTCGGCAGGTCTTACTACGAGCAGTACTTC
>TRBJ2-7|TRBV7-8|.|.
CASSLMTGSYEQYF
TGTGCCAGCAGCTTAATGACAGGTAGCTACGAGCAGTACTTC
>TRBJ2-3|TRBV4-2|.|.
CASRPSSSSTETQYF
TGTGCCAGCCGCCCGTCTAGCTCAAGCACAGAGACGCAGTATTTT
>TRBJ1-5|TRBV4-1|TRBD1|.
CASSQDEGASNQPQHF
TGCGCCAGCAGCCAAGATGAGGGGGCGAGCAATCAGCCCCAGCATTTT
>TRBJ1-2|TRBV12-3/TRBV12-4|.|many
CASSLFDRINYGYTF
TGTGCCAGCAGTTTATTCGACAGGATAAACTATGGCTACACCTTC
>TRBJ2-1|TRBV25-1|TRBD1|many
CASSRDSRSYNEQFF
TGTGCCAGCAGCCGGGACAGCCGCTCCTACAATGAGCAGTTCTTC
>TRBJ1-4|TRBV4-3|TRBD1|many
CASSHPDRGGKLGNEKLFF
TGCGCCAGCAGCCACCCGGACAGGGGGGGGAAATTAGGTAATGAAAAACTGTTTTTT
>TRBJ2-7|TRBV7-2|TRBD1|many
CASSLDAGQGSYEQYF
TGTGCCAGCAGCTTAGATGCTGGACAGGGATCCTACGAGCAGTACTTC
>TRBJ1-1|TRBV27|.|few
CASSLLRQAYTEAFF
TGTGCCAGCAGTTTACTTCGACAGGCCTACACTGAAGCTTTCTTT
>TRBJ2-7|TRBV29-1|.|.
CSVDIRGQSYEQYF
TGCAGCGTTGACATTAGAGGACAGAGCTACGAGCAGTACTTC
>TRBJ1-6|TRBV19|.|many
CASTLGGANSPLHF
TGTGCCAGTACCCTGGGGGGGGCGAATTCACCCCTCCACTTT
>TRBJ2-5|TRBV7-3|TRBD2|.
CASSQPGTSGEEETQYF
TGTGCCAGCAGCCAACCCGGGACTAGCGGGGAAGAAGAGACCCAGTACTTC